This TCR beta chain was observed in a study of shared T cell receptors in the human thymus. Data came from immunoSEQ multiplex PCR; TCRdb stores just in-frame clones and leaves some out. Among about 660,000 clones, around 87% were seen once, and the ten largest hold 0.0094%. The data were also submitted as part of a second study, on human thymus T cells. This second study notes: Related research described strongly overlapping thymic repertoires in unrelated people.

The source material was thymocytes. This clonotype was sampled from a boy less than two years old with a congenital heart defect.

Here the CDR3 reads CASSFIRQSNKQPQHF. As DNA, the CDR3 is TGTGCCAGCAGCTTCATCAGACAGTCAAACAAACAGCCCCAGCATTTT. The rearrangement joins TRBV28 to TRBJ1-5; perhaps TRBD1 as D (5 bases). The V gene's germline CDR1 is MDHEN and CDR2 SYDVKM. The V end lost 6 bases, the J end lost 7 bases, and 22 bases lay between the germline ends. The CDR3 runs to 16 residues.